A single sample is the source of the 30 T cell receptor beta chains below, sequenced in a study of shared clonotypes between healthy human individuals. The protocol was immunoSEQ multiplex PCR, while the TCRdb copy is restricted to in-frame clones and leaves out a portion. Of over 2 million clones listed, roughly 90% are singletons. The sample consisted of naive CD4+ T cells from PBMCs. As to subset: CD45RA+ positively selected. The source is a man aged 18 to 30 in good health. Some clones in this sample may be carry-over from other donors' samples.

J is TRBJ2-6 and V is TRBV5-1, with no clear D. The length of the CDR3 is 15 residues. Trimming cost V 2 bases and J 1 base, with 7 bases left between them. The germline V gene encodes CDR1 SGHRS and CDR2 YFSETQ. As DNA, the CDR3 is TGCGCCAGCAGCTTAGAGAAATCTGGGGCCAACGTCCTGACTTTC. It yields the protein CASSLEKSGANVLTF.

V is TRBV5-1 and J is TRBJ2-2; TRBD2 is a possible D gene (6 bases). Deletions cut 3 bases from V and 2 bases from J, with 17 bases between. The CDR3 is 17 residues long. Per germline, CDR1 SGHRS and CDR2 YFSETQ. The CDR3 DNA is TGCGCCAGCAGCTCTGGCGGGGTAGCGGTAAACACCGGGGAGCTGTTTTTT. Amino acid sequence: CASSSGGVAVNTGELFF.

The rearrangement links TRBV6-5 to TRBJ1-3; unclear D gene. The V gene lost 2 bases and the J gene lost 7 bases, with 3 bases spanning the gap. Germline V gene lookup returns CDR1 MNHEY and CDR2 SVGAGI. This CDR3 comprises 11 residues. CDR3 loop: CASSYSNTIYF. In DNA, the CDR3 is TGTGCCAGCAGTTACAGTAACACCATATATTTT.

The genes are TRBV11-3 and TRBJ2-5; the D call may be TRBD1 or TRBD2 (6 bases each). This CDR3 contains 14 residues. V was trimmed by 2 bases and J by 4 bases, leaving 11 bases between them. The V gene's germline CDR1 is SGHNT and CDR2 YENEEA. For the CDR3, the DNA is TGTGCCAGCAGCTTAACAGGAGGGGGAGAGACCCAGTACTTC. The encoded protein is CASSLTGGGETQYF.

The chain is built from TRBV4-2 and TRBJ1-3, with 8 bases aligning to TRBD1. V lost 5 bases, J lost 2 bases, and 8 bases stayed unmatched. CDR3 length: 16 amino acids. Germline CDR1 is LGHNA and CDR2 is YNFKEQ. The CDR3 coding sequence is TGTGCCAGCAGCTCAGGGGGCCTGGGGACTGGAAACACCATATATTTT. Translated: CASSSGGLGTGNTIYF.

The V call is TRBV19, the J call TRBJ1-4; D is uncertain. The CDR3 sequence is 15 residues long. V was clipped by 6 bases and J by 2 bases, with 13 bases between them. Germline CDR1 is LNHDA and CDR2 is SQIVND (reference sequence). The chain's CDR3 is CASSIGVGTNEKLFF. The CDR3, as DNA: TGTGCCAGTAGCATCGGGGTAGGCACTAATGAAAAACTGTTTTTT.

The chain employs TRBV5-6 and TRBJ2-1; TRBD1 might be the D (6 bases). CDR1 is SGHDT and CDR2 is YYEEEE in the germline V gene. There are 15 residues in the CDR3. Between the trimmed V and J ends, which lost 0 bases and 3 bases, there was a span of 10 bases. This chain's CDR3 is CASSLGGHIYNEQFF. The CDR3 nucleotides are TGTGCCAGCAGCTTGGGGGGACATATCTACAATGAGCAGTTCTTC.

V is TRBV6-5 and J is TRBJ2-2, with D unresolved. CDR3 length: 13 amino acids. V was trimmed by 5 bases and J by 5 bases, leaving 9 bases between them. CDR1 and CDR2 (germline): MNHEY, SVGAGI. CDR3 bases: TGTGCCAGCAGTCAATCGCGGACCGGGGAGCTGTTTTTT. This gives the protein CASSQSRTGELFF.

V gene TRBV13 combines with J gene TRBJ2-3; 7 bases are shared with TRBD2. Trimming cost V 1 base and J 9 bases; bases outside gene matches: 13. CDR3 size: 16 residues. Germline V CDR1 and CDR2: PRHDT, FYEKMQ (reference sequence). The CDR3 region is CASSLVASGRSGTQYF. CDR3 bases: TGTGCCAGCAGCTTAGTGGCTAGCGGTCGCAGTGGGACGCAGTATTTT.

This clone was recorded once. The chain uses TRBV7-9 and TRBJ2-7; a weak D match, TRBD2 (5 bases). The germline gives CDR1 SEHNR, CDR2 FQNEAQ (reference sequence). The ends were cut back, 0 bases at V and 4 bases at J, with 13 bases in the middle. The CDR3 runs 15 residues. Here the CDR3 reads CASSLAVQRGYEQYF. The DNA for the CDR3 is TGTGCCAGCAGCTTAGCGGTCCAGCGCGGGTACGAGCAGTACTTC.

The V call is TRBV5-4, the J call TRBJ1-6; D unresolved. Trimming stripped 0 bases from V and 14 bases from J, with 15 bases between. The CDR3 extends over 14 amino acids. Germline-derived CDR1 and CDR2 are SGHNT and YYREEE (reference sequence). CDR3 nucleotides: TGTGCCAGCAGCTTGGCCCCGGTCGACGAAGCCCTCCACTTT. Amino acid sequence: CASSLAPVDEALHF.

The CDR3 DNA follows: TGTGCCAGTACGAGAGGGACTTTCCTCAGCAATCAGCCCCAGCATTTT. It specifies CASTRGTFLSNQPQHF. V gene TRBV28 combines with J gene TRBJ1-5; possibly TRBD1 for D (5 bases). The germline gives CDR1 MDHEN, CDR2 SYDVKM. The CDR3 totals 16 residues. With 9 bases removed from V and 1 base from J, the gap between germline ends came to 19 bases.

The CDR3 sequence is CASSPLGRRNTEAFF. As DNA, the CDR3 is TGTGCCAGCAGCCCCCTGGGACGGCGGAACACTGAAGCTTTCTTT. The V gene is TRBV7-3, the J gene TRBJ1-1; D is perhaps TRBD1 (5 bases). Germline CDR1 SGHTA, CDR2 FQGTGA. Trimming removed 5 bases at V and 1 base at J, with 14 bases between. The CDR3 runs 15 residues.

This clone was recorded once. V is TRBV11-2 and J is TRBJ1-1; D not certain. The CDR3 runs 13 residues. Germline CDR1 is SGHAT and CDR2 is FQNNGV. V was clipped by 3 bases and J by 1 base, with 6 bases between them. The CDR3 is CASSLWENTEAFF. CDR3 coding DNA: TGTGCCAGCAGCTTGTGGGAGAACACTGAAGCTTTCTTT.

The gene calls are TRBV29-1 and TRBJ2-7; D is tentatively TRBD1 or TRBD2 (7 bases each). The CDR3 length is 15 residues. Germline CDR1 is SQVTM and CDR2 is ANQGSEA. The V gene lost 7 bases and the J gene lost 3 bases, with 22 bases spanning the gap. The CDR3 here is CSARGGGSNLYEQYF. Written as DNA, the CDR3 is TGCAGCGCCCGAGGGGGCGGGAGTAATCTCTACGAGCAGTACTTC.

The gene calls are TRBV9 and TRBJ2-2, with 11 bases identical to TRBD1. Germline CDR1 SGDLS, CDR2 YYNGEE. This CDR3 contains 16 residues. V lost 2 bases to trimming and J lost 6 bases; unmatched junction nucleotides: 6. The CDR3 bases are TGTGCCAGCAGCGTGAGGGACAGGGGGTATCCCGGGGAGCTGTTTTTT. Amino acids: CASSVRDRGYPGELFF.

The chain joins TRBV4-1 to TRBJ2-5; 11 bases map to TRBD2. The junction had 3 bases not matched to a gene; V was cut back by 0 bases and J by 6 bases. The CDR3 consists of 15 residues. The germline V gene encodes CDR1 MGHRA and CDR2 YSYEKL. The CDR3 sequence: CASSQDTSGRKTQYF. The DNA for the CDR3 is TGCGCCAGCAGCCAAGATACTAGCGGGAGAAAGACCCAGTACTTC.

V gene TRBV21-1 combines with J gene TRBJ2-5. TRBV21-1 is designated a pseudogene. The length of the CDR3 is 15 residues. CDR3 residues: CASSKGPGGWETQYF. The CDR3 coding sequence is TGTGCCAGCAGCAAAGGGCCCGGGGGCTGGGAGACCCAGTACTTC.

The chain recombines TRBV5-6 with TRBJ2-2, with 8 bases matching TRBD2. Germline V CDR1 and CDR2: SGHDT, YYEEEE. The V and J ends lost 2 bases and 3 bases, in that order; junction bases with no gene match: 12. The CDR3 runs to 18 residues. The CDR3 coding sequence is TGTGCCAGCAGCTTTTTTCTAGCGGGCCCCTCCGACACCGGGGAGCTGTTTTTT. Residues: CASSFFLAGPSDTGELFF. Full variable domain (outside the CDR3, taken from reference TRBV5-6 and TRBJ2-2): DAGVTQSPTHLIKTRGQQVTLRCSPKSGHDTVSWYQQALGQGPQFIFQYYEEEERQRGNFPDRFSGHQFPNYSSELNVNALLLGDSALYLCASSFFLAGPSDTGELFFGEGSRLTVL.

The genes are TRBV19 and TRBJ1-1, with D unclear. The CDR3 covers 15 residues. V lost 3 bases to trimming and J lost 1 base, with 12 bases between them. Germline CDR1 LNHDA, CDR2 SQIVND (reference sequence). Written as DNA, the CDR3 is TGTGCCAGTAGTATGAGTGCTCGACAGAACACTGAAGCTTTCTTT. This sequence encodes CASSMSARQNTEAFF.

As regards this clone: The sample carries other DNA sequences with the same CDR3. The chain uses TRBV30 and TRBJ2-3, with unresolved D. V was trimmed by 2 bases and J by 2 bases, leaving 8 bases between them. Germline lookup yields CDR1 GTSNPN and CDR2 SVGIG (reference sequence). The CDR3 runs to 13 residues. The DNA for the CDR3 is TGTGCCTGGAGTAGTGGGCTCACAGATACGCAGTATTTT. Protein sequence: CAWSSGLTDTQYF. Combining the CDR3 with reference TRBV30 and TRBJ2-3 gives the whole variable domain SQTIHQWPATLVQPVGSPLSLECTVEGTSNPNLYWYRQAAGRGLQLLFYSVGIGQISSEVPQNLSASRPQDRQFILSSKKLLLSDSGFYLCAWSSGLTDTQYFGPGTRLTVL.

This sequence joins TRBV29-1 and TRBJ2-3; 7 nucleotides agree with TRBD2. The V segment lost 5 bases and the J segment 3 bases; nucleotides outside the gene matches: 8. This CDR3 comprises 14 residues. Germline V gene sequence: CDR1 SQVTM, CDR2 ANQGSEA. As DNA, the CDR3 is TGCAGCGTTTCGGGGTGGGAGGGAACAGATACGCAGTATTTT. Protein sequence: CSVSGWEGTDTQYF.

The gene calls are TRBV5-4 and TRBJ1-3; a weak D match, TRBD1 (5 bases). Between the trimmed V and J ends, which lost 0 bases and 0 bases, there was a span of 10 bases. Germline CDR1 reads SGHNT; CDR2 reads YYREEE (reference sequence). This CDR3 is 16 amino acids long. The CDR3 DNA reads as TGTGCCAGCAGCTTGGGGGGGTATTCCTCTGGAAACACCATATATTTT. It specifies CASSLGGYSSGNTIYF. Full variable domain (rest looked up from reference TRBV5-4 and TRBJ1-3): ETGVTQSPTHLIKTRGQQVTLRCSSQSGHNTVSWYQQALGQGPQFIFQYYREEENGRGNFPPRFSGLQFPNYSSELNVNALELDDSALYLCASSLGGYSSGNTIYFGEGSWLTVV.

A word on this clone: Compared with germline, one end of the junction differs, possibly owing to a read error. V gene TRBV2 combines with J gene TRBJ2-7; 13 bases align to TRBD2. In germline, CDR1 is SNHLY, CDR2 FYNNEI. CDR3 length equals 13 residues. CDR3 coding DNA: TGTGCCAGCAGGGAAGGACTAGCGGGGGCACAGTACTTC. It yields the protein CASREGLAGAQYF.

A remark on this clone: This sample also contains other DNA sequences that code for the same CDR3. V usage is TRBV18 and J usage is TRBJ2-5; D unclear. This CDR3 has 11 residues. Germline CDR1 reads KGHSH; CDR2 reads LQKENI. The germline V and J ends were trimmed by 5 bases and 2 bases, with 3 bases remaining between them. CDR3 loop: CASSFQETQYF. CDR3 DNA sequence: TGTGCCAGCTCATTTCAAGAGACCCAGTACTTC.

The chain combines TRBV5-4 with TRBJ2-4, with D maybe TRBD2 (6 bases). Trimming took off 1 base at V and 4 bases at J, with 12 bases between the two ends. Germline-derived CDR1 and CDR2 are SGHNT and YYREEE (reference sequence). This CDR3 region has 15 residues. CDR3 amino acids: CASSLPAGGKNIQYF. For the CDR3, the DNA is TGTGCCAGCAGCTTGCCAGCCGGGGGAAAAAACATTCAGTACTTC.

The chain has TRBV28 and TRBJ1-2; D might be TRBD1 (5 bases). The CDR3 runs to 13 residues. Trimming left V 5 bases short and J 7 bases short, with 14 bases between. In germline, CDR1 is MDHEN, CDR2 SYDVKM. The CDR3 loop reads CASSPQGVFGYTF. Written as DNA, the CDR3 is TGTGCCAGCAGTCCTCAGGGTGTTTTTGGCTACACCTTC.

The chain joins TRBV7-8 to TRBJ2-7; TRBD1 is a possible D gene (5 bases). Germline CDR1 SGHVS, CDR2 FQNEAQ. This CDR3 contains 17 residues. V lost 4 bases and J 2 bases, leaving 21 bases between the germline ends. In nucleotides, the CDR3 is TGTGCCAGCAGCTCAGCCCTGGGTTTGCCAGGGACCTACGAGCAGTACTTC. This gives the protein CASSSALGLPGTYEQYF.

On this clone: The sample holds other DNA sequences that translate to the same CDR3. J is TRBJ2-5 and V is TRBV5-1; D ambiguous. This CDR3 has 13 residues. The V gene lost 1 base and the J gene lost 5 bases, with 9 bases spanning the gap. Germline V lookup: CDR1 SGHRS, CDR2 YFSETQ. The DNA of the CDR3 is TGCGCCAGCAGCTTGCAAGGTGGGGAGACCCAGTACTTC. This translates into CASSLQGGETQYF.

The V gene is TRBV28, the J gene TRBJ2-5; D perhaps matches TRBD1 (6 bases). Trimming took 2 bases from V and 3 from J, leaving 16 bases between them. Per the germline V gene, CDR1 is MDHEN and CDR2 is SYDVKM. The CDR3 totals 16 residues. The CDR3 DNA follows: TGTGCCAGCAGTTTAATAGGTCAGGGGACGGAAGAGACCCAGTACTTC. Protein sequence: CASSLIGQGTEETQYF.